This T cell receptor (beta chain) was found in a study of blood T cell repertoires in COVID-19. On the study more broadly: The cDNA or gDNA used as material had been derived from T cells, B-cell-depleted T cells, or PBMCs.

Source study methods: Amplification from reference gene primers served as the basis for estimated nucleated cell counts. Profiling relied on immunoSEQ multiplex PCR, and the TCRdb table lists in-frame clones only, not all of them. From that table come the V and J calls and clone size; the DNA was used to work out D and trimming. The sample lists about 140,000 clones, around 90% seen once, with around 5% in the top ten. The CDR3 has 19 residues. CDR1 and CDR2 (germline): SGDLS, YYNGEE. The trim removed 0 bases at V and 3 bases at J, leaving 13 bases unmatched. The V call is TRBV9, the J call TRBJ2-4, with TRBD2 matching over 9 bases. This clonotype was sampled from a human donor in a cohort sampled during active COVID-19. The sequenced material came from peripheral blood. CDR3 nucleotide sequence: TGTGCCAGCAGCGTAGATGGGACTAGCCTTACCCCTAACAAAAACATTCAGTACTTC. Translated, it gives CASSVDGTSLTPNKNIQYF.